The clone carrying this T cell receptor beta chain occurred many times. Antigen specificity is unknown. The data were taken from a study of T cells in Graves' hyperthyroidism and ophthalmopathy. Findings and caveats of the study: By a 13 V-J model, ophthalmopathy was set apart from stable hyperthyroidism.

Uncontrolled infection, other autoimmune disease, pregnancy or lactation disqualified patients from enrolment. V was clipped by 1 base and J by 6 bases; unmatched bases: 1. This CDR3 region has 14 residues. Germline values: CDR1 SEHNR, CDR2 FQNEAQ (reference sequence). Regions amplified from RNA transcripts were the TCR beta CDR3 regions. Initially, a first-round RT-PCR of the TCR CDR3 employed the HTBI primer set. TCRdb recomputed calls from the multiplex PCR reads with MiXCR, one row per CDR3 protein. This sample yields more than 300,000 distinct CDR3 sequences, of which roughly 20% are seen a single time; 35% to 50% belongs to the top ten.

The receptor comes from a young man with Graves' ophthalmopathy. Input material: blood. The chain is built from TRBV7-9 and TRBJ2-2, with 8 bases identical to TRBD1. The CDR3 region is CASSLEDRAGELFF. In DNA, the CDR3 is TGTGCCAGCAGCTTAGAGGACAGGGCCGGGGAGCTGTTTTTT.